These 30 T cell receptor beta chains were sequenced from one sample in a study of cytomegalovirus exposure and HLA in healthy donors. PCR primers comprised 60 Vbeta and 13 Jbeta primers. Clones were read by immunoSEQ multiplex PCR, and TCRdb kept only the in-frame ones, dropping some. The sample has over 75,000 clones; approximately 78% are singletons. The specimen was PBMCs. The source of these receptors is a woman in her sixties or seventies in good health and CMV-seronegative.

The V and J genes are TRBV27 and TRBJ2-7, with TRBD1 matching 8 bases. CDR3 length equals 14 residues. The V and J ends lost 2 bases and 8 bases, in that order; junction bases with no gene match: 8. Germline CDR1 MNHEY, CDR2 SMNVEV (reference sequence). The CDR3 spells CASSLTAGGAQQYF. CDR3 DNA: TGTGCCAGCAGTTTAACTGCAGGGGGCGCCCAGCAGTACTTC.

V and J are TRBV28 and TRBJ1-2; 10 bases are shared with TRBD1. V dropped 6 bases and J dropped 7; count of bases not matched to a gene: 5. CDR3 length: 13 residues. CDR1 and CDR2 from the germline V gene are MDHEN and SYDVKM. The CDR3 here is CASRRDRGPGYTF. The CDR3 nucleotides read TGTGCCAGCAGGCGCGACAGGGGGCCTGGCTACACCTTC.

V gene TRBV7-9 combines with J gene TRBJ2-2, with D maybe TRBD1 (7 bases). There are 16 residues in the CDR3. V was cut by 1 base and J by 5 bases, with 14 bases left in between. Germline CDR1 is SEHNR and CDR2 is FQNEAQ (reference sequence). This CDR3 reads CASSLVEGAGTGELFF. CDR3 DNA sequence: TGTGCCAGCAGCTTAGTGGAGGGGGCCGGTACCGGGGAGCTGTTTTTT.

This clone occurred once. The CDR3 loop reads CASSVVSGGEQYF. CDR3 coding DNA: TGTGCCAGCAGCGTAGTCTCAGGGGGCGAGCAGTACTTC. The rearrangement joins TRBV9 to TRBJ2-7, with 7 bases that match TRBD1. The CDR3 loop spans 13 amino acids. The germline V gene encodes CDR1 SGDLS and CDR2 YYNGEE. Trimming removed 0 bases from V and 6 bases from J; junction bases left unmatched: 3.

The chain links TRBV2 to TRBJ1-3; TRBD1 matches at 7 bases. Germline CDR1 is SNHLY and CDR2 is FYNNEI. V gave up 7 bases and J gave up 5 bases; unmatched junction bases: 14. This CDR3 is 16 amino acids long. The CDR3, as DNA: TGTGCCAGCACTCCTGTGCGGGGACAGCTACGAAACACCATATATTTT. Encoded protein: CASTPVRGQLRNTIYF.

The chain is built from TRBV14 and TRBJ2-3; maybe TRBD2 (6 bases). With 0 bases removed from V and 9 bases from J, the gap between germline ends came to 16 bases. Germline CDR1 and CDR2: SGHDN and FVKESK. There are 15 residues in the CDR3. In DNA, the CDR3 is TGTGCCAGCAGCCAAGAATACAGAAGAGGAGGGACGCAGTATTTT. This sequence encodes CASSQEYRRGGTQYF.

The chain's CDR3 is CASRGQGSGNTIYF. CDR3 DNA: TGTGCCAGCAGAGGACAGGGCTCTGGAAACACCATATATTTT. The chain uses TRBV6-5 and TRBJ1-3, with 8 bases aligning to TRBD1. The V and J ends lost 6 bases and 0 bases, in that order; junction bases with no gene match: 1. From germline, CDR1 is MNHEY and CDR2 SVGAGI. CDR3 length: 14 residues.

This clone was observed a few times. The chain links TRBV7-2 to TRBJ2-1; the match to TRBD2 covers 12 bases. After removal of 5 bases from V and 7 bases from J, the junction contained 6 bases not matched to a gene. This CDR3 comprises 15 residues. The V gene's germline CDR1 is SGHTA and CDR2 FQGNSA. CDR3 coding DNA: TGTGCCAGCAGCAAACTAGCGGGGGGTTGGAATGAGCAGTTCTTC. As protein: CASSKLAGGWNEQFF. Variable domain in full (rest from reference TRBV7-2 and TRBJ2-1): GAGVSQSPSNKVTEKGKDVELRCDPISGHTALYWYRQSLGQGLEFLIYFQGNSAPDKSGLPSDRFSAERTGGSVSTLTIQRTQQEDSAVYLCASSKLAGGWNEQFFGPGTRLTVL.

The chain links TRBV19 to TRBJ2-3; D not resolved. V was pared by 5 bases and J by 6 bases, with 15 bases between. CDR1 LNHDA and CDR2 SQIVND come from the germline V gene (reference sequence). This CDR3 region has 14 residues. The CDR3: CASSFWIKADTQYF. In DNA, the CDR3 is TGTGCCAGTAGTTTTTGGATTAAAGCGGATACGCAGTATTTT. Full variable domain (remainder filled in from reference TRBV19 and TRBJ2-3): DGGITQSPKYLFRKEGQNVTLSCEQNLNHDAMYWYRQDPGQGLRLIYYSQIVNDFQKGDIAEGYSVSREKKESFPLTVTSAQKNPTAFYLCASSFWIKADTQYFGPGTRLTVL.

This chain joins TRBV19 and TRBJ2-2, with D hard to call. CDR1 is LNHDA and CDR2 is SQIVND in the germline V gene (reference sequence). V was cut by 5 bases and J by 2 bases, with 3 bases left in between. The CDR3 contains 12 residues. The CDR3 sequence: CASSLNTGELFF. The CDR3 nucleotides are TGTGCCAGTAGTTTAAACACCGGGGAGCTGTTTTTT.

The chain links TRBV7-9 to TRBJ2-6; 7 bases are a match to TRBD2. Trimming took 5 bases from V and 12 from J; bases not matched to a gene: 16. This CDR3 has 16 amino acids. Per the germline V gene, CDR1 is SEHNR and CDR2 is FQNEAQ (reference sequence). Written as DNA, the CDR3 is TGTGCCAGCAGCCCATCCTCGGGGGGACCGTCCCTCGTCCTGACTTTC. Amino acid sequence: CASSPSSGGPSLVLTF.

CDR3 protein: CASSETGGAFYEQYF. In DNA, the CDR3 is TGTGCCAGCAGCGAGACAGGGGGCGCTTTTTACGAGCAGTACTTC. The gene calls are TRBV7-9 and TRBJ2-7; 10 bases fit TRBD1. Losses at the gene ends were 5 bases for V and 4 bases for J; bases not matched to a gene: 8. CDR1 and CDR2 from the germline V gene are SEHNR and FQNEAQ (reference sequence). The CDR3 covers 15 residues.

This clone was seen only a few times. The junction does not match germline at one end; this may be a read error. The chain carries TRBV7-9 and TRBJ1-3, with D possibly being TRBD1 (6 bases). Germline V gene sequence: CDR1 SEHNR, CDR2 FQNEAQ (reference sequence). The CDR3 runs 17 residues. As DNA, the CDR3 is TGTGCCAGCAGGTTAGAAAGACAGGCCCCCTCTGGAAACACCATATATTTT. Translation gives CASRLERQAPSGNTIYF.

V and J are TRBV19 and TRBJ1-5, with 8 bases aligning to TRBD1. The junction had 6 bases not matched to a gene; V was cut back by 4 bases and J by 1 base. The CDR3 spans 16 residues. Germline loops: CDR1 LNHDA, CDR2 SQIVND (reference sequence). CDR3 nucleotide sequence: TGTGCCAGTAGTACAGGGGGCCCCTGGAGCAATCAGCCCCAGCATTTT. Protein product: CASSTGGPWSNQPQHF.

V and J are TRBV7-9 and TRBJ2-2, with 7 bases fitting TRBD1. CDR3 length: 16 residues. The J segment lost 3 bases and the V segment lost 5 bases, leaving 9 bases of the junction unmatched. CDR1 and CDR2 (germline): SEHNR, FQNEAQ (reference sequence). The CDR3 sequence: CASSPRTGVDTGELFF. In nucleotides, the CDR3 is TGTGCCAGCAGCCCTCGGACAGGAGTAGACACCGGGGAGCTGTTTTTT.

The chain employs TRBV5-4 and TRBJ1-5, with D possibly being TRBD1 (5 bases). The germline V and J ends were trimmed by 0 bases and 7 bases, with 8 bases remaining between them. This CDR3 contains 13 residues. Germline lookup yields CDR1 SGHNT and CDR2 YYREEE (reference sequence). This chain's CDR3 is CASSLEGMQPQHF. The CDR3 coding sequence is TGTGCCAGCAGCTTGGAGGGGATGCAGCCCCAGCATTTT.

The V call is TRBV5-1, the J call TRBJ2-7; D perhaps matches TRBD1 (6 bases). The CDR3 sequence is 15 residues long. Trimming left V 0 bases short and J 7 bases short, with 17 bases between. CDR1 SGHRS and CDR2 YFSETQ come from the germline V gene. The CDR3, as DNA: TGCGCCAGCAGCTTGGCCCTCTCAGGGGCGGGTGAGCAGTACTTC. It specifies CASSLALSGAGEQYF. Supplemented by reference TRBV5-1 and TRBJ2-7, the full variable domain reads KAGVTQTPRYLIKTRGQQVTLSCSPISGHRSVSWYQQTPGQGLQFLFEYFSETQRNKGNFPGRFSGRQFSNSRSEMNVSTLELGDSALYLCASSLALSGAGEQYFGPGTRLTVT.

The V call is TRBV6-5, the J call TRBJ2-1, with 7 bases matching TRBD1. Germline V gives CDR1 MNHEY, CDR2 SVGAGI. V gave up 5 bases and J gave up 2 bases; unmatched junction bases: 3. This CDR3 spans 14 amino acids. The CDR3 is CASSTGEPYNEQFF. CDR3 DNA: TGTGCCAGCAGTACAGGGGAACCCTACAATGAGCAGTTCTTC.

The rearrangement uses TRBV12-2 and TRBJ2-1; TRBD2, the table's D call, lacks a check against the DNA. TRBV12-2 is listed as a pseudogene. The CDR3 has 13 amino acids. CDR3: CALFAGHINEQFF. The DNA for the CDR3 is TGTGCCCTGTTTGCGGGCCACATAAATGAGCAGTTCTTC.

This clone was counted between two and nine times. This chain connects TRBV5-6 to TRBJ2-1; 7 nucleotides line up with TRBD2. V shed 0 bases and J 2 bases; nucleotides not matched to a gene: 2. From germline, CDR1 is SGHDT and CDR2 YYEEEE. The CDR3 loop spans 15 amino acids. The CDR3 region has the DNA TGTGCCAGCAGCTTGGCTCGGGGGGCCTACAATGAGCAGTTCTTC. This gives the protein CASSLARGAYNEQFF.

This clone was counted between two and nine times. V is TRBV21-1 and J is TRBJ1-5. TRBV21-1 is reported as a pseudogene. The CDR3 length is 16 residues. This CDR3 reads CATSRRGIAGNQPQHF. The DNA of the CDR3 is TGTGCCACCTCACGTCGGGGGATTGCTGGCAATCAGCCCCAGCATTTT.

This rearrangement joins TRBV7-9 to TRBJ1-4; possibly TRBD1 for D (6 bases). This CDR3 is built from 18 residues. The V and J ends lost 4 bases and 3 bases respectively, with 21 bases between them. Germline loops: CDR1 SEHNR, CDR2 FQNEAQ (reference sequence). The CDR3 spells CASSSPRGGGGSNEKLFF. The CDR3 nucleotides are TGTGCCAGCAGCTCCCCGCGGGGGGGCGGAGGGTCTAATGAAAAACTGTTTTTT.

The CDR3 loop reads CASSQDRTNYGYTF. Written as DNA, the CDR3 is TGTGCCAGCAGCCAGGACAGGACTAACTATGGCTACACCTTC. The chain carries TRBV9 and TRBJ1-2; 7 bases are shared with TRBD1. Unmatched junction bases numbered 3, after V lost 4 bases and J lost 0 bases. Germline CDR1 SGDLS, CDR2 YYNGEE. The CDR3 is 14 residues long.

This clone has just a few counts. This chain links TRBV7-7 with TRBJ2-1; 10 bases are a match to TRBD2. The CDR3 contains 15 residues. Germline trimming cut 3 bases from V and 7 bases from J; bases unmatched to any gene: 6. Per the germline V gene, CDR1 is SSHAT and CDR2 is FNYEAQ (reference sequence). CDR3 protein: CASSFGTSVLNEQFF. The CDR3 nucleotides are TGTGCCAGCAGCTTCGGGACTAGCGTGTTAAATGAGCAGTTCTTC.

In nucleotides, the CDR3 is TGTGCCAGCAGTTACATCTCCGGGCAGGGGGCCAACGAGCAGTACTTC. It encodes CASSYISGQGANEQYF. The chain employs TRBV6-6 and TRBJ2-7; 8 bases align to TRBD1. CDR3 length: 16 residues. The germline CDR1 and CDR2 sequences are MNHNY and SVGAGI (reference sequence). The ends lost 2 bases at V and 5 bases at J; junction bases unmatched: 11.

This rearrangement joins TRBV29-1 to TRBJ2-5; D remains ambiguous. The ends were cut back, 7 bases at V and 5 bases at J, with 14 bases in the middle. This CDR3 spans 12 amino acids. CDR1 and CDR2 from the germline V gene are SQVTM and ANQGSEA. CDR3 DNA: TGCAGCGGGCGAGGAGTCTGGGAGACCCAGTACTTC. Amino acids: CSGRGVWETQYF.

The gene calls are TRBV7-9 and TRBJ2-5; the match to TRBD2 covers 12 bases. This CDR3 contains 15 residues. The V gene's germline CDR1 is SEHNR and CDR2 FQNEAQ (reference sequence). Trimming took 1 base from V and 5 from J; bases not matched to a gene: 2. The CDR3 protein is CASSLGTSGAETQYF. The CDR3 region has the DNA TGTGCCAGCAGCTTAGGGACTAGCGGGGCGGAGACCCAGTACTTC.

This clone showed up just a few times. The chain couples TRBV6-4 to TRBJ1-1; 7 bases match TRBD1. Trimming removed 2 bases from V and 6 bases from J; junction bases left unmatched: 18. Germline V gives CDR1 MRHNA, CDR2 SNTAGT. This CDR3 has 18 residues. The CDR3 DNA follows: TGTGCCAGCAGTGACGTTGGTACAGGGGAAGTCTGGAGGGCTGAAGCTTTCTTT. The encoded protein is CASSDVGTGEVWRAEAFF.

The chain recombines TRBV11-2 with TRBJ1-4; no reliable D call. Per the germline V gene, CDR1 is SGHAT and CDR2 is FQNNGV. This CDR3 is built from 15 residues. V lost 1 base and J lost 4, with 10 bases in between. The CDR3 is CASSLGPILNEKLFF. The CDR3 nucleotides read TGTGCCAGCAGCTTAGGGCCGATTCTTAATGAAAAACTGTTTTTT.

V gene TRBV6-5 combines with J gene TRBJ2-1; 9 bases line up with TRBD1. This CDR3 comprises 15 residues. CDR1 and CDR2 from the germline V gene are MNHEY and SVGAGI. V dropped 5 bases and J dropped 2; count of bases not matched to a gene: 4. This CDR3 reads CASSRDRVPYNEQFF. In DNA form, the CDR3 reads TGTGCCAGCAGTCGGGACAGGGTCCCCTACAATGAGCAGTTCTTC.